This TCR beta chain originates from a study of beta chain features in type 1 diabetes. As regards this clone: Its antigen is not known.

Sequenced material consisted of expressed TCRB transcripts (all of the isolated RNA was reverse transcribed). Regulatory, naive and central memory T cell samples averaged approximately 3.5 million reads. Repertoires were generated with immunoSEQ multiplex PCR, while TCRdb's copy carries only in-frame clones and drops some. Found here are approximately 170,000 clones, 7.5% to 9.5% of them singletons; the top ten hold 2% to 3%. General study points: Possible PCR preference for shorter templates applied equally to patients and controls. Type 1 diabetes patients had VDJ junctions that carried fewer insertions and more deletions.

V shed 4 bases and J shed 6 bases, with 19 bases lying between them. The CDR3 totals 16 residues. The germline V gene encodes CDR1 KGHSH and CDR2 LQKENI. This receptor was taken from a woman aged 18 to 35 in good health. Sequenced: central memory CD4+ T cells from blood. The chain joins TRBV18 to TRBJ2-1, with D perhaps TRBD1 (6 bases). CDR3 residues: CASSLHKPGTPNEQFF. The CDR3, as DNA: TGTGCCAGCTCACTACACAAACCCGGGACACCCAATGAGCAGTTCTTC.